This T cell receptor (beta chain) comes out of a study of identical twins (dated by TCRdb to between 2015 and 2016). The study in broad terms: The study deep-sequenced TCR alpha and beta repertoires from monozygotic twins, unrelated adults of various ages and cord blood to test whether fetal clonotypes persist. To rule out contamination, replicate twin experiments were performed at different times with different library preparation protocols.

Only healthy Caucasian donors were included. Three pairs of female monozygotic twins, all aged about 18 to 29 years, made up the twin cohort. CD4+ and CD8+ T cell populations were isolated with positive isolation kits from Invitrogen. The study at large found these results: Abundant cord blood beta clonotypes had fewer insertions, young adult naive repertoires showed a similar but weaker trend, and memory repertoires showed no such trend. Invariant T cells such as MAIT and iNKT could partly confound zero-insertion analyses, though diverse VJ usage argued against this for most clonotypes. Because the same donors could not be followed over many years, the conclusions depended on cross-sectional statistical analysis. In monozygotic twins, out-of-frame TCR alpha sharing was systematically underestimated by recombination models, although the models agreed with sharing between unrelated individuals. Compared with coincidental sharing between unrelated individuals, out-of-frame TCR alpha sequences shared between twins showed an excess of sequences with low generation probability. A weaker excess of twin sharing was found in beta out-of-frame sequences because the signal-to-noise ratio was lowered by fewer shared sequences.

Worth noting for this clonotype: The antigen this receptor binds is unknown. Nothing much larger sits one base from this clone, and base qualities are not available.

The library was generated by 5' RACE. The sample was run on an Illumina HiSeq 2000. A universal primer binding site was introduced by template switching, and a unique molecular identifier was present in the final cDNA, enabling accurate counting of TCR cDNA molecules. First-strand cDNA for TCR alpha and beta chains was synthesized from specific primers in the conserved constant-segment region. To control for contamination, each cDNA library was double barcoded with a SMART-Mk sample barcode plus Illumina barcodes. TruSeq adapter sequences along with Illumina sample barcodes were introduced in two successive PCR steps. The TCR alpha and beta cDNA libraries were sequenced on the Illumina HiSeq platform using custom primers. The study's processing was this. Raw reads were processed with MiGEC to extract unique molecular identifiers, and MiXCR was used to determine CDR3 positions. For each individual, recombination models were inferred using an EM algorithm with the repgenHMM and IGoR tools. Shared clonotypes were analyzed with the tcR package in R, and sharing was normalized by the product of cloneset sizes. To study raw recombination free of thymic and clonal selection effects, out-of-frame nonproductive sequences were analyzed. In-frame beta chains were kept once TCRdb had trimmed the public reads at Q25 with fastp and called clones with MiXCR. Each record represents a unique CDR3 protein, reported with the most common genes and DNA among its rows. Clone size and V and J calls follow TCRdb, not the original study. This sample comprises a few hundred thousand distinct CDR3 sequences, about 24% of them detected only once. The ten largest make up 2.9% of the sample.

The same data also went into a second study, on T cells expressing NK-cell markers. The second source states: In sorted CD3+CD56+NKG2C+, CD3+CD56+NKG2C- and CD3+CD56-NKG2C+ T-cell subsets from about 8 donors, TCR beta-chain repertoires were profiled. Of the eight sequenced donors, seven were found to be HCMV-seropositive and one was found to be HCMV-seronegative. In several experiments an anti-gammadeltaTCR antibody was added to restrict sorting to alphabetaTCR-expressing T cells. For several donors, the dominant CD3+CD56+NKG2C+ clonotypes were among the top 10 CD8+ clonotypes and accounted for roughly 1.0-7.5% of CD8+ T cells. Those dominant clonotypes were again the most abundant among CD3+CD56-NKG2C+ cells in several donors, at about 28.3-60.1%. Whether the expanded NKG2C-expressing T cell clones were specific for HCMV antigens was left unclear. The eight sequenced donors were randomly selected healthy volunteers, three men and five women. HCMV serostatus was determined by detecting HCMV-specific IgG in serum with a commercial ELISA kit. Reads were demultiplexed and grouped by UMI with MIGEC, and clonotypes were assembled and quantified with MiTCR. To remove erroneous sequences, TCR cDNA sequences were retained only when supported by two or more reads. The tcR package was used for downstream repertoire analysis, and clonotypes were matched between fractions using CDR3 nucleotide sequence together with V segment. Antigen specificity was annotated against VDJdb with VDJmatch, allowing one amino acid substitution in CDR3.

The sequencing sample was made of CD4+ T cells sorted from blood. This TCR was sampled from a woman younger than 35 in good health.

The CDR3 corresponds to CSVKGKGNSYNEQFF. The base sequence is TGCAGCGTTAAGGGAAAGGGGAACTCCTACAATGAGCAGTTCTTC. Here the chain combines TRBV29-1 and TRBJ2-1, with TRBD1 perhaps the D gene, on 5 matching bases. Including the terminal cysteine and phenylalanine, the CDR3 comprises 15 residues. The DNA shown is the 45-base CDR3, in frame from base 1. In the germline V gene, CDR1 corresponds to SQVTM and CDR2 to ANQGSEA. V is pared back by 5 bases and J by 0 bases, with 14 bases lying between the germline termini.